These T cell receptor beta chains were read from a single sample in a study of cytomegalovirus exposure and HLA in healthy donors. Sequencing used immunoSEQ multiplex PCR; TCRdb keeps in-frame clones, though not all of them. Among approximately 140,000 clones, about 76% were seen once, and the ten largest hold about 0.7%. The sequenced material came from PBMCs. These receptors were taken from a man aged 18 to 30 in good health and CMV-seronegative. Both conserved end residues are part of each CDR3. Fields, in order: D gene, V gene, clone size, J gene, CDR3 protein, CDR3 DNA. D genes are given only for firm matches. Clone size is shown for a subset of rows, as once, few, many or a class of expanded clone.

D gene: .; V gene: TRBV25-1; clone size: .; J gene: TRBJ2-6; CDR3 protein: CASRGAALPGANVLTF; CDR3 DNA: TGTGCCAGCAGGGGGGCAGCCCTCCCTGGGGCCAACGTCCTGACTTTC
D gene: .; V gene: TRBV19; clone size: few; J gene: TRBJ2-5; CDR3 protein: CASSTQGWGETQYF; CDR3 DNA: TGTGCCAGTAGTACTCAGGGATGGGGAGAGACCCAGTACTTC
D gene: .; V gene: TRBV9; clone size: few; J gene: TRBJ2-5; CDR3 protein: CASSVRGMTVVEETQYF; CDR3 DNA: TGTGCCAGCAGCGTGAGAGGGATGACTGTAGTCGAAGAGACCCAGTACTTC
D gene: .; V gene: TRBV5-1; clone size: .; J gene: TRBJ1-6; CDR3 protein: CASSLAQGNSPLHF; CDR3 DNA: TGCGCCAGCAGCTTGGCTCAGGGGAATTCACCCCTCCACTTT
D gene: .; V gene: TRBV7-9; clone size: .; J gene: TRBJ2-3; CDR3 protein: CASAGDADTQYF; CDR3 DNA: TGTGCTTCGGCAGGGGACGCAGATACGCAGTATTTT
D gene: TRBD1; V gene: TRBV9; clone size: .; J gene: TRBJ1-2; CDR3 protein: CASSSLDRTGGGYTF; CDR3 DNA: TGTGCCAGCAGCTCTCTAGACCGGACAGGCGGTGGCTACACCTTC
D gene: .; V gene: TRBV5-4; clone size: .; J gene: TRBJ1-4; CDR3 protein: CASSLFPGEKLFF; CDR3 DNA: TGTGCCAGCAGCTTATTTCCGGGTGAAAAACTGTTTTTT
D gene: TRBD1; V gene: TRBV10-3; clone size: .; J gene: TRBJ1-2; CDR3 protein: CAISGSDREGSYGYTF; CDR3 DNA: TGTGCCATCAGTGGAAGTGACAGGGAAGGATCCTATGGCTACACCTTC
D gene: TRBD1; V gene: TRBV18; clone size: .; J gene: TRBJ1-1; CDR3 protein: CASSQGQGNTEAFF; CDR3 DNA: TGTGCCAGCTCACAGGGACAGGGGAACACTGAAGCTTTCTTT
D gene: .; V gene: TRBV9; clone size: .; J gene: TRBJ2-1; CDR3 protein: CASSVSSYRDNEQFF; CDR3 DNA: TGTGCCAGCAGCGTAAGTAGTTACAGAGACAATGAGCAGTTCTTC
D gene: .; V gene: TRBV15; clone size: .; J gene: TRBJ2-7; CDR3 protein: CASLTEQYF; CDR3 DNA: TGTGCCTCTCTAACCGAGCAGTACTTC
D gene: TRBD1; V gene: TRBV10-2; clone size: .; J gene: TRBJ1-3; CDR3 protein: CASRDSGGASNTIYF; CDR3 DNA: TGCGCCAGCAGGGATTCAGGGGGCGCATCGAACACCATATATTTT
D gene: .; V gene: TRBV7-9; clone size: .; J gene: TRBJ2-7; CDR3 protein: CASSSLSGGPYEQYF; CDR3 DNA: TGTGCCAGCAGCTCGTTGAGCGGCGGCCCCTACGAGCAGTACTTC
D gene: TRBD1; V gene: TRBV27; clone size: .; J gene: TRBJ1-4; CDR3 protein: CASSLRDRSINEKLFF; CDR3 DNA: TGTGCCAGCAGTTTAAGGGACAGATCGATTAATGAAAAACTGTTTTTT
D gene: .; V gene: TRBV18; clone size: .; J gene: TRBJ2-5; CDR3 protein: CASSPRNQETQYF; CDR3 DNA: TGTGCCAGCTCACCGAGGAACCAAGAGACCCAGTACTTC
D gene: TRBD1; V gene: TRBV7-9; clone size: .; J gene: TRBJ1-1; CDR3 protein: CASSPQGRTEAFF; CDR3 DNA: TGTGCCAGCAGCCCACAGGGGAGGACTGAAGCTTTCTTT
D gene: TRBD2; V gene: TRBV28; clone size: .; J gene: TRBJ2-5; CDR3 protein: CASTLAGTKETQYF; CDR3 DNA: TGTGCCAGCACTTTAGCGGGAACAAAAGAGACCCAGTACTTC
D gene: TRBD1; V gene: TRBV9; clone size: .; J gene: TRBJ1-1; CDR3 protein: CASSPERYRGMNTEAFF; CDR3 DNA: TGTGCCAGCAGCCCCGAAAGGTACAGGGGCATGAACACTGAAGCTTTCTTT
D gene: .; V gene: TRBV21-1; clone size: .; J gene: TRBJ2-3; CDR3 protein: CASSKVGPGTDTQYF; CDR3 DNA: .
D gene: TRBD1; V gene: TRBV30; clone size: .; J gene: TRBJ1-3; CDR3 protein: CAWSANPDRGALNTIYF; CDR3 DNA: TGTGCCTGGAGTGCCAACCCGGACAGGGGGGCTCTTAACACCATATATTTT
D gene: TRBD1; V gene: TRBV28; clone size: .; J gene: TRBJ1-3; CDR3 protein: CASSTRRNRGTGDSGNTIYF; CDR3 DNA: TGTGCCAGCAGCACCAGAAGAAACCGGGGGACAGGGGATTCTGGAAACACCATATATTTT
D gene: TRBD2; V gene: TRBV7-2; clone size: once; J gene: TRBJ2-2; CDR3 protein: CASSLGRGRQLTGELFF; CDR3 DNA: TGTGCCAGCAGCTTAGGACGCGGGAGGCAACTCACCGGGGAGCTGTTTTTT
D gene: .; V gene: TRBV11-2; clone size: few; J gene: TRBJ1-1; CDR3 protein: CASSSRGFNGNTEAFF; CDR3 DNA: TGTGCCAGCAGCAGCCGGGGGTTTAATGGGAACACTGAAGCTTTCTTT
D gene: TRBD2; V gene: TRBV18; clone size: .; J gene: TRBJ2-1; CDR3 protein: CASCTSGGADEQFF; CDR3 DNA: TGTGCCAGCTGCACTAGCGGGGGGGCCGATGAGCAGTTCTTC
D gene: TRBD2; V gene: TRBV27; clone size: .; J gene: TRBJ2-5; CDR3 protein: CASSPGLAGGIQETQYF; CDR3 DNA: TGTGCCAGCAGTCCGGGACTAGCGGGGGGGATCCAAGAGACCCAGTACTTC
D gene: .; V gene: TRBV5-5; clone size: .; J gene: TRBJ1-1; CDR3 protein: CASSRGGQGFEAFF; CDR3 DNA: TGTGCCAGCAGCCGGGGAGGGCAGGGGTTTGAAGCTTTCTTT
D gene: TRBD1; V gene: TRBV7-8; clone size: once; J gene: TRBJ2-7; CDR3 protein: CASSQTTTGTGWLFEQYF; CDR3 DNA: TGTGCCAGCAGTCAGACCACCACCGGGACAGGGTGGTTGTTCGAGCAGTACTTC
D gene: .; V gene: TRBV2; clone size: .; J gene: TRBJ1-1; CDR3 protein: CASSEAGMNTEAFF; CDR3 DNA: TGTGCCAGCAGTGAGGCGGGGATGAACACTGAAGCTTTCTTT
D gene: TRBD1; V gene: TRBV18; clone size: .; J gene: TRBJ1-4; CDR3 protein: CASSRDRGKNEKLFF; CDR3 DNA: TGTGCCAGCTCCCGGGACAGGGGAAAGAATGAAAAACTGTTTTTT
D gene: .; V gene: TRBV29-1; clone size: .; J gene: TRBJ2-2; CDR3 protein: CSVGGLGGELFF; CDR3 DNA: TGCAGCGTTGGGGGACTCGGCGGGGAGCTGTTTTTT
D gene: .; V gene: TRBV6-5; clone size: .; J gene: TRBJ2-7; CDR3 protein: CASSSGGYEQYF; CDR3 DNA: TGTGCCAGCAGTTCCGGGGGATACGAGCAGTACTTC
D gene: TRBD2; V gene: TRBV29-1; clone size: .; J gene: TRBJ2-1; CDR3 protein: CSVTTMGLAGLWNEQFF; CDR3 DNA: TGCAGCGTTACGACGATGGGACTAGCGGGCCTGTGGAATGAGCAGTTCTTC
D gene: TRBD1; V gene: TRBV30; clone size: .; J gene: TRBJ1-2; CDR3 protein: CAWRDQGANYGYTF; CDR3 DNA: TGTGCCTGGAGAGACCAGGGGGCAAACTATGGCTACACCTTC
D gene: TRBD1; V gene: TRBV5-1; clone size: once; J gene: TRBJ1-4; CDR3 protein: CASSLAGGLREKLFF; CDR3 DNA: TGCGCCAGCAGCTTGGCAGGGGGCTTGCGGGAAAAACTGTTTTTT
D gene: TRBD2; V gene: TRBV6-6; clone size: .; J gene: TRBJ2-3; CDR3 protein: CASSRGGALGTDTQYF; CDR3 DNA: TGTGCCAGCAGCCGCGGGGGGGCGTTGGGCACAGATACGCAGTATTTT
D gene: .; V gene: TRBV21-1; clone size: .; J gene: TRBJ2-2; CDR3 protein: CASSKGQGDWDTGELFF; CDR3 DNA: TGTGCCAGCAGCAAAGGACAGGGCGACTGGGACACCGGGGAGCTGTTTTTT
D gene: TRBD2; V gene: TRBV5-4; clone size: .; J gene: TRBJ2-3; CDR3 protein: CASSYGLAGMDTQYF; CDR3 DNA: TGTGCCAGCAGTTATGGACTAGCGGGGATGGATACGCAGTATTTT
D gene: TRBD1; V gene: TRBV10-3; clone size: .; J gene: TRBJ2-7; CDR3 protein: CAISDRTGPRVDF; CDR3 DNA: TGTGCCATCAGTGATAGGACAGGGCCCCGTGTCGACTTC
D gene: .; V gene: TRBV6-5; clone size: .; J gene: TRBJ2-3; CDR3 protein: CASSPPGGRDTQYF; CDR3 DNA: TGTGCCAGCAGCCCCCCCGGGGGTAGGGATACGCAGTATTTT
D gene: .; V gene: TRBV5-4; clone size: .; J gene: TRBJ1-5; CDR3 protein: CASSLAGSNQPQHF; CDR3 DNA: TGTGCCAGCAGCTTGGCCGGGAGCAATCAGCCCCAGCATTTT
D gene: .; V gene: TRBV5-1; clone size: .; J gene: TRBJ1-1; CDR3 protein: CASSFLHGGASTEAFF; CDR3 DNA: TGCGCCAGCAGCTTCCTCCACGGGGGGGCTAGCACTGAAGCTTTCTTT
D gene: TRBD1; V gene: TRBV4-3; clone size: few; J gene: TRBJ1-1; CDR3 protein: CASSQTTGSTEAFF; CDR3 DNA: TGCGCCAGCAGCCAAACGACAGGGTCCACTGAAGCTTTCTTT
D gene: .; V gene: TRBV5-1; clone size: .; J gene: TRBJ2-1; CDR3 protein: CASSHRGSSYNEQFF; CDR3 DNA: TGCGCCAGCAGCCACCGGGGGAGCTCCTACAATGAGCAGTTCTTC
D gene: TRBD1; V gene: TRBV15; clone size: .; J gene: TRBJ1-5; CDR3 protein: CATSSITGAHYQPQHF; CDR3 DNA: TGTGCCACTAGCAGCATAACAGGGGCGCATTATCAGCCCCAGCATTTT